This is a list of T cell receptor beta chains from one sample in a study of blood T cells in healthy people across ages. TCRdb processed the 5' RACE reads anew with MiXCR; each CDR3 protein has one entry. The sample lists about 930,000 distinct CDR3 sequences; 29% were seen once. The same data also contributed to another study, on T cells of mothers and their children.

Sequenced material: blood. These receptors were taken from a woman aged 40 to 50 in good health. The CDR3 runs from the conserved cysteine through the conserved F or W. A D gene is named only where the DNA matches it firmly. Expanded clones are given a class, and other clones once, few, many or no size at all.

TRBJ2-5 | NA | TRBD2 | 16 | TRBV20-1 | CSARDEKRGFRETQYF | TGCAGTGCTAGAGATGAGAAGCGGGGGTTCCGAGAGACCCAGTACTTC
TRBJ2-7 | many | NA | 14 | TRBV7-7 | CASSLGRGGYEQYF | TGTGCTAGCAGCTTAGGCAGGGGAGGCTACGAGCAGTACTTC
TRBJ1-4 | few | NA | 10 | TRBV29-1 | CSVVHEKLFF | TGCAGCGTTGTTCATGAAAAACTGTTTTTT
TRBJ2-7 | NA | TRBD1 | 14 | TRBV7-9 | CASSADRESHEQYF | TGTGCCAGCAGCGCGGACAGGGAATCCCACGAGCAGTACTTC
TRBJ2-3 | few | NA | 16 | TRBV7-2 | CASSSDSRGFTDTQYF | TGTGCCAGCAGCTCTGACAGCCGGGGGTTCACAGATACGCAGTATTTT
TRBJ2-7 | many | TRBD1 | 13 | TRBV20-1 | CSARQGVAYEQYF | TGCAGTGCTAGGCAGGGGGTGGCCTACGAGCAGTACTTC
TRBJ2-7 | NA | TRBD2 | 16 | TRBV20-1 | CSAKGLAETSSYEQYF | TGCAGTGCTAAGGGACTAGCGGAAACTAGCTCCTACGAGCAGTACTTC
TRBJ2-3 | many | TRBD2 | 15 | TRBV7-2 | CASSFGLAGSDTQYF | TGTGCCAGCAGCTTCGGACTAGCGGGCTCAGATACGCAGTATTTT
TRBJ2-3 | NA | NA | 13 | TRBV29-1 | CSVLGQTTDTQYF | TGCAGCGTGCTGGGACAAACCACAGATACGCAGTATTTT
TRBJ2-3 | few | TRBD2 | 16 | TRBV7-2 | CASSLGGSGGSLTQYF | TGTGCCAGCAGCTTAGGAGGGAGCGGGGGTTCCCTGACGCAGTATTTT
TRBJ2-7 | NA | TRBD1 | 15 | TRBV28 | CAGSLGQGISYEQYF | TGTGCCGGCAGTTTAGGACAGGGCATCTCCTACGAGCAGTACTTC
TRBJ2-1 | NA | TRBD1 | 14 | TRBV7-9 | CASSENRGNNEQFF | TGTGCCAGCAGCGAAAACAGGGGTAATAATGAGCAGTTCTTC
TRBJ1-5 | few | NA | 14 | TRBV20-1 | CSAGDGTSNQPQHF | TGCAGTGCTGGCGACGGTACTAGCAATCAGCCCCAGCATTTT
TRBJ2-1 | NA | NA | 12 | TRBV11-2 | CASSDRWNEQFF | TGTGCCAGCAGCGACAGGTGGAATGAGCAGTTCTTC
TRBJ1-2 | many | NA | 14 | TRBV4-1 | CASSQLRGDYGYTF | TGCGCCAGCAGCCAACTGAGAGGAGACTATGGCTACACCTTC
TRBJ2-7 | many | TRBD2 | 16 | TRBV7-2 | CASSLDRTSGVYEQYF | TGTGCCAGCAGCTTAGATAGGACTAGCGGGGTCTACGAGCAGTACTTC
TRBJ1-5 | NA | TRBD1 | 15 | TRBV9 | CASSVGDSSNQPQHF | TGTGCCAGCAGCGTAGGGGACAGTAGCAATCAGCCCCAGCATTTT
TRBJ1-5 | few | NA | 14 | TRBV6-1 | CASSGISGNQPQHF | TGTGCCAGCAGTGGAATCTCGGGGAATCAGCCCCAGCATTTT
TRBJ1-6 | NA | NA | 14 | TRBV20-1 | CSASGRGSFSPLHF | TGCAGTGCTAGTGGCAGGGGAAGTTTTTCACCCCTCCACTTT
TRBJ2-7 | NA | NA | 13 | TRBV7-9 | CASRTDSYNEQYF | TGTGCCAGCAGGACGGACAGCTACAATGAGCAGTACTTC
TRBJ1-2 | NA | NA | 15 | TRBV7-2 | CASSLDDGGRGGYTF | TGTGCCAGCAGCTTAGATGACGGGGGGCGCGGTGGCTACACCTTC
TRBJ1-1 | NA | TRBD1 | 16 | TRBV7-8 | CASSPPQGGKNTEAFF | TGTGCCAGCAGCCCTCCGCAGGGGGGGAAAAACACTGAAGCTTTCTTT
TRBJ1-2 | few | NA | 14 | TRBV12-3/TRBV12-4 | CASSYLAQPYGYTF | TGTGCCAGCAGTTATCTAGCCCAGCCCTATGGCTACACCTTC
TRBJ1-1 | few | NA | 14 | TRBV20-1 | CSAKLHNGNTEAFF | TGCAGTGCTAAACTTCACAACGGGAACACTGAAGCTTTCTTT
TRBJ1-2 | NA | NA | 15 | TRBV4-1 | CASSPLGLGDGGYTF | TGCGCCAGCAGTCCATTGGGCCTTGGGGATGGTGGCTACACCTTC
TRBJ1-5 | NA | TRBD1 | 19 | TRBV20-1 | CSAGSGLGTGGKSNQPQHF | TGCAGTGCTGGGAGTGGCCTCGGGACAGGGGGCAAGAGCAATCAGCCCCAGCATTTT
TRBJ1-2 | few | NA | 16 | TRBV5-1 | CASSLRQAGINYGYTF | TGCGCCAGCAGCTTACGACAGGCTGGCATAAACTATGGCTACACCTTC
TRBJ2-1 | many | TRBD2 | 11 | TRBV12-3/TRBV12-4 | CASSLAGGEFF | TGTGCCAGCAGTCTAGCGGGGGGGGAGTTCTTC
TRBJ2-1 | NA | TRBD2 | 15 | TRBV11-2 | CASSLVRGVGNEQFF | TGTGCCAGCAGCTTAGTCCGGGGGGTTGGGAATGAGCAGTTCTTC
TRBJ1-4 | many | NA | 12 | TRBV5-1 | CASSLANEKLFF | TGTGCCAGCAGCTTAGCTAATGAAAAACTGTTTTTT
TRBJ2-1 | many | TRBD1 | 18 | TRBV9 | CASSVQPLGRGLYNEQFF | TGTGCCAGCAGCGTACAACCACTGGGCAGGGGGCTTTACAATGAGCAGTTCTTC
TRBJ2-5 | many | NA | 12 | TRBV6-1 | CASNRVEETQYF | TGTGCCAGCAATAGGGTTGAAGAGACCCAGTACTTC
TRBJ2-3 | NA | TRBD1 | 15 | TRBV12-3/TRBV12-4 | CASSLRRGPADTQYF | TGTGCCAGCAGCTTACGTAGGGGGCCCGCAGATACGCAATATTTT
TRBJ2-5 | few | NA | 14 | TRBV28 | CASSLGPRWETQYF | TGTGCCAGTAGTTTGGGCCCCCGATGGGAGACCCAGTACTTC
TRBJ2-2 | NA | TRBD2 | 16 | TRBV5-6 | CASSKGLAVNTGELFF | TGTGCCAGCAGCAAGGGACTAGCGGTGAACACCGGGGAGCTGTTTTTT